The clone carrying this T cell receptor beta chain was detected only once. This record comes from a study of blood T cell repertoires in COVID-19. Study-level information: Sites across the United States, Italy and Spain contributed samples from acute and convalescent COVID-19.

Recruitment covered 20 to 25 US areas and drew participants whose ages spanned roughly 18 to 89 years. Categorization into cohorts depended on clinical history that participants reported. Resolution of symptoms, clearance, or two negative PCRs was present in recovered Cohort 3 donors. TCRdb's copy holds only in-frame clones and misses some; the assay was immunoSEQ multiplex PCR. The sample carries 430,000 or so clones, 88% recorded once. Germline CDR1 SGHTA, CDR2 FQGNSA. This CDR3 has 16 residues. Trimming left V 2 bases short and J 6 bases short, with 19 bases between. Input material: PBMCs or T cells enriched from blood (not recorded which). This TCR was sampled from a woman aged 40 to 50 who had recovered from COVID-19. V gene TRBV7-2 combines with J gene TRBJ1-1; a weak D match, TRBD1 (5 bases). The CDR3 region has the DNA TGTGCCAGCAGCTTACCTGAGCGGGGGGTGGGCGCTGAAGCTTTCTTT. Amino acid sequence: CASSLPERGVGAEAFF.